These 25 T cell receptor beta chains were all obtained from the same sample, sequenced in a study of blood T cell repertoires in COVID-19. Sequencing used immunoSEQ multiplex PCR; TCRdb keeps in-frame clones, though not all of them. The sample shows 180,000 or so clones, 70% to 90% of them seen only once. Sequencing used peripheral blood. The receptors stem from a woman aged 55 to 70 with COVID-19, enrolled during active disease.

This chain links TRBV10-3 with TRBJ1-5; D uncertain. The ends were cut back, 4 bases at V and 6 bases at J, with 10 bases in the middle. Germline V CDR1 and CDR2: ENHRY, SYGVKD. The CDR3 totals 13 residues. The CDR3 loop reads CAISGKDFQPQHF. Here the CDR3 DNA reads TGTGCCATCAGTGGGAAAGACTTTCAGCCCCAGCATTTT.

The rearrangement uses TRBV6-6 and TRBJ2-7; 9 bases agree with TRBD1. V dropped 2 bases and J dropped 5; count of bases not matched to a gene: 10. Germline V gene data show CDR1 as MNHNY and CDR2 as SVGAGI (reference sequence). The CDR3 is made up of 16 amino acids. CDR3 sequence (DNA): TGTGCCAGCAGTTACCGACCGGGACAGGGTGTCCACGAGCAGTACTTC. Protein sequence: CASSYRPGQGVHEQYF.

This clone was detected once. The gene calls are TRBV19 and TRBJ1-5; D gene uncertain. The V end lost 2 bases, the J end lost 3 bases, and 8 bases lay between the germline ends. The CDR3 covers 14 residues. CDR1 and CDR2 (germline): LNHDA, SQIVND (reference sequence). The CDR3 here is CASSIYNFNQPQHF. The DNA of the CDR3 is TGTGCCAGTAGTATATACAATTTCAATCAGCCCCAGCATTTT.

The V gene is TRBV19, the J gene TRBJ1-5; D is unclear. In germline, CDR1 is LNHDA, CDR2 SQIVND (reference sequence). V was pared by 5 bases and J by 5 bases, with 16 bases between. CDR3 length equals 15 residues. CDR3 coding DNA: TGTGCCAGTAGTGCCCTGAGGGCTTTTCATCAGCCCCAGCATTTT. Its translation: CASSALRAFHQPQHF.

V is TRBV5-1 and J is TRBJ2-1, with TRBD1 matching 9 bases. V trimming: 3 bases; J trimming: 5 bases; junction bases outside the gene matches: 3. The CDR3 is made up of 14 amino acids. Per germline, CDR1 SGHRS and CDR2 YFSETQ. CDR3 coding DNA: TGCGCCAGCAGCTGGCGGACAGGGGACAATGAGCAGTTCTTC. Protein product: CASSWRTGDNEQFF.

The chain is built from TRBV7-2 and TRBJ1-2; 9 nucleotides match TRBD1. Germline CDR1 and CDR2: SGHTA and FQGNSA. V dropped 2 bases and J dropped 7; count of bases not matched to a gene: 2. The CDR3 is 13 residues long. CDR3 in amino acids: CASSLRQGVGYTF. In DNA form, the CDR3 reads TGTGCCAGCAGCTTACGACAGGGGGTTGGCTACACCTTC. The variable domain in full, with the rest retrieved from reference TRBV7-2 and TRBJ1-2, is GAGVSQSPSNKVTEKGKDVELRCDPISGHTALYWYRQSLGQGLEFLIYFQGNSAPDKSGLPSDRFSAERTGGSVSTLTIQRTQQEDSAVYLCASSLRQGVGYTFGSGTRLTVV.

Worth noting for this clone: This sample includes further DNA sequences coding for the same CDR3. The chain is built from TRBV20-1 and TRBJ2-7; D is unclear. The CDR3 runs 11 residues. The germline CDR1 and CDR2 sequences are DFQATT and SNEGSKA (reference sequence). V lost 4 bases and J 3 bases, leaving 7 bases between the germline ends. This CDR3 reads CSATRSYEQYF. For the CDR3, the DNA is TGCAGTGCTACGAGGAGCTACGAGCAGTACTTC.

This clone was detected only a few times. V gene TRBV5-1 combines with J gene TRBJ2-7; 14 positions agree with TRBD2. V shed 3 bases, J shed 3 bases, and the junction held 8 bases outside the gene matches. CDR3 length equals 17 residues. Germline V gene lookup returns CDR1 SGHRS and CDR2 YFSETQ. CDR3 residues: CASSSTGLAGGLYEQYF. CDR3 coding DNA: TGCGCCAGCAGCTCGACCGGACTAGCGGGAGGACTCTACGAGCAGTACTTC.

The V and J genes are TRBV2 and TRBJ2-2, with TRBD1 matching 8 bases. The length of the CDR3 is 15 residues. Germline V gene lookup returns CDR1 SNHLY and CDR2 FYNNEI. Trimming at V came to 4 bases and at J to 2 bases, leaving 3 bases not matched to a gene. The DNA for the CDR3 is TGTGCCAGCAGTGGGACAGGGATCAACACCGGGGAGCTGTTTTTT. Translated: CASSGTGINTGELFF.

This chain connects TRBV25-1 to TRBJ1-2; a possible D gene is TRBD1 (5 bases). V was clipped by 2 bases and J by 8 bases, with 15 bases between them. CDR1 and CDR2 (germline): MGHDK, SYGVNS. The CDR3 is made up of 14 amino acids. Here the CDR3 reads CASSEEGRGGGYTF. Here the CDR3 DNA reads TGTGCCAGCAGTGAAGAAGGGAGGGGTGGCGGCTACACCTTC.

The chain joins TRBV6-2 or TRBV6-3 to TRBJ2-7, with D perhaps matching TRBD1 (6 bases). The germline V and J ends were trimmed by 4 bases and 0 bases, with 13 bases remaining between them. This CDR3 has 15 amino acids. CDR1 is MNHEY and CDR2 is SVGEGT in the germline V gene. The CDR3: CASSLSRGFSYEQYF. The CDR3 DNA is TGTGCCAGCAGTTTAAGCAGGGGATTCTCCTACGAGCAGTACTTC.

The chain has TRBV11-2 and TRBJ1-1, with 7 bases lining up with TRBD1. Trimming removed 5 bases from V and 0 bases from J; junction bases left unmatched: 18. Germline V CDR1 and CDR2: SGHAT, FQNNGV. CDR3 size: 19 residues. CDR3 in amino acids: CASSGARDSLRGMNTEAFF. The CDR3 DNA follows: TGTGCCAGCAGCGGAGCCCGGGACAGTCTCCGGGGGATGAACACTGAAGCTTTCTTT.

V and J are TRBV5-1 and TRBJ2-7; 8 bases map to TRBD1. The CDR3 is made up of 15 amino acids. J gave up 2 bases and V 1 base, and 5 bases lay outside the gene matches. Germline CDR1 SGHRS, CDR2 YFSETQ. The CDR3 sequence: CASSLNTGGTYEQYF. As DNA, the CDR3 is TGCGCCAGCAGCTTGAATACAGGGGGGACCTACGAGCAGTACTTC.

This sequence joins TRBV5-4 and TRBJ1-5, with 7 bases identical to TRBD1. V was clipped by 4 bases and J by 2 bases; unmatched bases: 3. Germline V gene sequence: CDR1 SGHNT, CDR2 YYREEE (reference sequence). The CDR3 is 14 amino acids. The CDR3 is CASSTGVGNQPQHF. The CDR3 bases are TGTGCCAGCAGCACAGGGGTGGGCAATCAGCCCCAGCATTTT.

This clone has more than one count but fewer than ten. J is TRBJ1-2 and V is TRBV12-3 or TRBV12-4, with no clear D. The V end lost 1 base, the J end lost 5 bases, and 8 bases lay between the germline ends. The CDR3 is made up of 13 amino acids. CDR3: CASSLEGAYGYTF. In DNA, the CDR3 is TGTGCCAGCAGTTTAGAGGGAGCGTATGGCTACACCTTC.

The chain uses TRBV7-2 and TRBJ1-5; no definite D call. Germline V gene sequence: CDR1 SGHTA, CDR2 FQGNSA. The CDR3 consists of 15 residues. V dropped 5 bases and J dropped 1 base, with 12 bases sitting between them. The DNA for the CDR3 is TGTGCCAGCAGCCCCGAGAGCGGGAGCAATCAGCCCCAGCATTTT. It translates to CASSPESGSNQPQHF.

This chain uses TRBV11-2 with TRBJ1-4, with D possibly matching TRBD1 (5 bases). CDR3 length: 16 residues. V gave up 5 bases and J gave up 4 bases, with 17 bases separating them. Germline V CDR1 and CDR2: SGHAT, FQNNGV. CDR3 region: CASSGGNVLFNEKLFF. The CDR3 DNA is TGTGCCAGCAGCGGGGGGAATGTGCTATTTAATGAAAAACTGTTTTTT.

For the CDR3, the DNA is TGCGCCAGCAGCCAAGGGAGGACGGCTGGAAACACCATATATTTT. Protein product: CASSQGRTAGNTIYF. The chain recombines TRBV4-3 with TRBJ1-3, with D unclear. V lost 1 base to trimming and J lost 2 bases, with 9 bases between them. The CDR3 has 15 residues. Germline V gene sequence: CDR1 LGHNA, CDR2 YSLEER.

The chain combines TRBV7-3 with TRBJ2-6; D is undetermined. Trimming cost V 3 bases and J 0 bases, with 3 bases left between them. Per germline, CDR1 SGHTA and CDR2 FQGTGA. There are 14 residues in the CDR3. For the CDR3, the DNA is TGTGCCAGCAGCTTGAGCTCTGGGGCCAACGTCCTGACTTTC. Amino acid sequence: CASSLSSGANVLTF.

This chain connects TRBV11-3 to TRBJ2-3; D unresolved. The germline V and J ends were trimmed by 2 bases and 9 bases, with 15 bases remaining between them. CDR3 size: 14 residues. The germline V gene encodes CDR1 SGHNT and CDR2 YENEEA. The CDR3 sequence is CASSLSVLVETQYF. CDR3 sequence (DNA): TGTGCCAGCAGCTTATCGGTTCTCGTGGAGACGCAGTATTTT. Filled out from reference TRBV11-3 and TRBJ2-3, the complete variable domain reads EAGVVQSPRYKIIEKKQPVAFWCNPISGHNTLYWYLQNLGQGPELLIRYENEEAVDDSQLPKDRFSAERLKGVDSTLKIQPAELGDSAVYLCASSLSVLVETQYFGPGTRLTVL.

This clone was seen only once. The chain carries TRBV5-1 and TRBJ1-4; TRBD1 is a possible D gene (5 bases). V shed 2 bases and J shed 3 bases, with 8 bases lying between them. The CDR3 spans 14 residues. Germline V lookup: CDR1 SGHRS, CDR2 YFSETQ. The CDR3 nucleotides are TGCGCCAGCAGCTTTAGGGGTTCTAATGAAAAACTGTTTTTT. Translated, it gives CASSFRGSNEKLFF.

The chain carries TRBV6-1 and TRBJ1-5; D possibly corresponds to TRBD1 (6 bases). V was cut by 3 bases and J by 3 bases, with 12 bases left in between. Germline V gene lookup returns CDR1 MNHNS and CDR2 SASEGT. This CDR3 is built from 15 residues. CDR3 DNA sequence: TGTGCCAGCAGTGATTCACAGGGACCCAATCAGCCCCAGCATTTT. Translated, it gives CASSDSQGPNQPQHF.

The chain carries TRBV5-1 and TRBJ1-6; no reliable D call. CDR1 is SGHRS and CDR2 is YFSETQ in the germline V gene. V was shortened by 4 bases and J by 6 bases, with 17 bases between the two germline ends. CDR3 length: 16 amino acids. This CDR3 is CASSRQSRGINSPLHF. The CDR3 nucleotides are TGCGCCAGCAGCCGACAATCGCGTGGAATTAATTCACCCCTCCACTTT.

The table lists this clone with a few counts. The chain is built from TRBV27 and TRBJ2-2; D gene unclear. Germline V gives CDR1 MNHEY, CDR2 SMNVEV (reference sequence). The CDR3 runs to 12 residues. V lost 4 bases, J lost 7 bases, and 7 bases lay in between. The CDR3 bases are TGTGCCAGCAGTTCTACGAGCGGGGAGCTGTTTTTT. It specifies CASSSTSGELFF.

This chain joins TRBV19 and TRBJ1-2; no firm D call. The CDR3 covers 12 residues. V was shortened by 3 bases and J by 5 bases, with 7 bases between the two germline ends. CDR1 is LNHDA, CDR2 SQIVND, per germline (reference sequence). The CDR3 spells CASSMVRYGYTF. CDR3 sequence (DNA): TGTGCCAGTAGTATGGTCCGGTATGGCTACACCTTC. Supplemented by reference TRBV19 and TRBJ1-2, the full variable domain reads DGGITQSPKYLFRKEGQNVTLSCEQNLNHDAMYWYRQDPGQGLRLIYYSQIVNDFQKGDIAEGYSVSREKKESFPLTVTSAQKNPTAFYLCASSMVRYGYTFGSGTRLTVV.